The rows below give T cell receptor beta chains drawn from one sample of a study of beta chain features in type 1 diabetes. Assay used: immunoSEQ multiplex PCR; TCRdb lists only in-frame clones, some missing. The repertoire holds approximately 470,000 clones, approximately 30% seen once, with 0.05% to 0.07% in the top ten. The sequencing sample was made of naive CD4+ T cells from blood. The receptors originated from a man younger than 35 in good health. Each CDR3 is given with its conserved first and last residue. The D gene is left open where the match is weak. The size of a clone is reported for some rows only, either as once, few or many, or as a class for expanded clones.

v_gene	abundance	d_gene	j_gene	CDR3aa	CDR3nt
TRBV10-3	-	-	TRBJ1-3	CAISESGPSGNTIYF	TGTGCCATCAGTGAGTCAGGGCCTTCTGGAAACACCATATATTTT
TRBV5-1	few	-	TRBJ2-1	CASSLGLVLHNEQFF	TGCGCCAGCAGCTTGGGACTAGTCCTCCATAATGAGCAGTTCTTC
TRBV30	-	-	TRBJ1-2	CAWSVDGYNGYTF	TGTGCCTGGAGTGTAGACGGGTATAATGGCTACACCTTC
TRBV7-9	few	-	TRBJ2-6	CASSGTYSGANVLTF	TGTGCCAGCAGCGGCACCTACTCTGGGGCCAACGTCCTGACTTTC
TRBV30	few	-	TRBJ1-1	CLMVNTEAFF	TGTCTCATGGTGAACACTGAAGCTTTCTTT
TRBV7-9	-	TRBD2	TRBJ2-7	CASSFSGRAGEQYF	TGTGCCAGCAGCTTTAGCGGGAGGGCTGGAGAGCAGTACTTC
TRBV7-6	-	-	TRBJ2-7	CASSLESHEQYF	TGTGCCAGCAGCTTAGAGTCTCACGAGCAGTACTTC
TRBV19	once	TRBD1	TRBJ2-5	CASSAPATGGLETQYF	TGTGCCAGTAGTGCCCCCGCAACAGGGGGGCTTGAGACCCAGTACTTC
TRBV7-9	-	-	TRBJ1-2	CASSPGQGNYGYTF	TGTGCCAGCAGCCCCGGGCAGGGGAACTATGGCTACACCTTC
TRBV30	few	-	TRBJ1-3	CAWSSTYSGNTIYF	TGTGCCTGGAGTTCGACTTATTCTGGAAACACCATATATTTT
TRBV18	once	-	TRBJ1-1	CASSPADPPTQAFF	TGTGCCAGCTCACCTGCTGACCCACCGACGCAAGCTTTCTTT
TRBV13	few	TRBD2	TRBJ2-1	CASSLGGLARYNEQFF	TGTGCCAGCAGCTTAGGCGGACTAGCGAGGTACAATGAGCAGTTCTTC
TRBV28	few	-	TRBJ1-2	CATLSGTNYGYTF	TGTGCAACCCTGTCCGGCACTAACTATGGCTACACCTTC
TRBV10-3	-	-	TRBJ2-3	CAIRTQDASVDTQYF	TGTGCCATCAGAACCCAGGACGCTTCGGTCGATACGCAGTATTTT
TRBV30	few	TRBD2	TRBJ2-2	CAWSAVAGVRTGELFF	TGTGCCTGGAGTGCCGTAGCGGGAGTTCGGACCGGGGAGCTGTTTTTT
TRBV29-1	few	TRBD2	TRBJ2-3	CSGRLAGGADTQYF	TGCAGCGGTCGACTAGCGGGAGGCGCAGATACGCAGTATTTT
TRBV15	few	-	TRBJ2-1	CATSRDPTSYNEQFF	TGTGCCACCAGCAGAGATCCGACGTCTTACAATGAGCAGTTCTTC
TRBV28	-	TRBD1	TRBJ2-7	CASSLTGYSYEQYF	TGTGCCAGCAGTTTGACAGGGTACTCCTACGAGCAGTACTTC
TRBV7-2	-	TRBD2	TRBJ2-4	CASSQTSGRVERGNIQYF	TGTGCCAGCAGCCAGACTAGCGGGAGGGTGGAACGGGGGAACATTCAGTACTTC
TRBV4-3	-	TRBD1	TRBJ2-7	CASSHSGTGDEQYF	TGCGCCAGCAGCCACTCCGGGACAGGGGACGAGCAGTACTTC
TRBV28	few	-	TRBJ2-1	CASSSTGIYNEQFF	TGTGCCAGCAGTTCAACGGGAATCTACAATGAGCAGTTCTTC
TRBV7-6	-	-	TRBJ1-5	CASSLMGDQPQHF	TGTGCCAGCAGCTTAATGGGGGATCAGCCCCAGCATTTT
TRBV28	-	-	TRBJ2-7	CASSTPSGDLWGSGYF	TGTGCCAGCAGCACTCCAAGTGGAGACCTTTGGGGCAGTGGGTACTTC
TRBV5-1	-	-	TRBJ2-1	CASSLEPGNEQFF	TGCGCCAGCAGCTTGGAACCGGGGAACGAGCAGTTCTTC
TRBV5-6	-	-	TRBJ2-7	CASSVTGYEQYF	TGTGCCAGCAGCGTAACTGGCTACGAGCAGTACTTC
TRBV7-9	-	-	TRBJ2-7	CASSSVYEQYF	TGTGCCAGCAGCTCAGTATACGAGCAGTACTTC
TRBV11-1	-	TRBD1	TRBJ2-3	CASSLDRGQADTQYF	TGTGCCAGCAGCCTCGACAGGGGGCAAGCAGATACGCAGTATTTT
TRBV28	few	-	TRBJ2-5	CGAAARETQYF	TGTGGTGCAGCGGCGCGGGAGACCCAGTACTTC
TRBV10-3	-	-	TRBJ1-2	CAISDKDRYGYTF	TGTGCCATCAGTGACAAGGACCGCTATGGCTACACCTTC
TRBV4-1	-	TRBD1	TRBJ2-1	CASSQPTGYNEQFF	TGCGCCAGCAGCCAACCGACAGGGTACAATGAGCAGTTCTTC
TRBV29-1	few	-	TRBJ2-1	CSVDPYPQGSNEQFF	TGCAGCGTTGACCCCTACCCACAGGGTTCCAATGAGCAGTTCTTC
TRBV20-1	-	-	TRBJ2-5	CSGAQETQYF	TGCAGCGGAGCGCAAGAGACCCAGTACTTC
TRBV4-2	few	-	TRBJ1-2	CASSQDFTGRTRGYTF	TGTGCCAGCAGCCAAGATTTTACAGGCCGTACCCGTGGCTACACCTTC
TRBV7-9	-	-	TRBJ2-1	CASSSTLGRSYNEQFF	TGTGCCAGCAGCTCGACGTTGGGCCGGTCCTACAATGAGCAGTTCTTC
TRBV29-1	-	TRBD2	TRBJ2-5	CSVTASGMGGAQYF	TGCAGCGTGACGGCTAGCGGGATGGGGGGCGCCCAGTACTTC
TRBV9	-	TRBD2	TRBJ2-7	CASSVSGGTSGHEQYF	TGTGCCAGCAGCGTCTCCGGAGGGACTAGCGGGCACGAGCAGTACTTC
TRBV6-6	few	TRBD1	TRBJ2-6	CASSTPGGSGANVLTF	TGTGCCAGCAGTACCCCAGGGGGCTCTGGGGCCAACGTCCTGACTTTC
TRBV2	-	-	TRBJ2-7	CASSDDRPYEQYF	TGTGCCAGCAGTGACGACAGACCATACGAGCAGTACTTC
TRBV19	few	TRBD2	TRBJ2-5	CASSDYSGSPETQYF	TGTGCCAGTAGTGACTATAGCGGGAGTCCGGAGACCCAGTACTTC
TRBV6-1	-	-	TRBJ2-1	CASRSTMSSGEQFF	TGTGCCAGCAGGTCGACTATGTCCTCCGGTGAGCAGTTCTTC
TRBV15	-	-	TRBJ2-7	CATSRDALGFYEQYF	TGTGCCACCAGCAGAGATGCCCTGGGGTTCTACGAGCAGTACTTC
TRBV29-1	-	TRBD2	TRBJ2-7	CSVDGSGSREQYF	TGCAGCGTTGACGGCAGCGGGAGTCGAGAGCAGTACTTC
TRBV30	-	-	TRBJ2-3	CAWKVTGRRDTQYF	TGTGCCTGGAAGGTCACAGGGCGACGAGATACGCAGTATTTT
TRBV7-2	few	-	TRBJ1-3	CAPTGPGNTIYF	TGTGCCCCCACAGGGCCCGGAAACACCATATATTTT
TRBV14	few	-	TRBJ2-3	CASSHTVTDTQYF	TGTGCCAGCAGCCATACAGTCACAGATACGCAGTATTTT
TRBV29-1	few	TRBD1	TRBJ2-1	CSVEANAWGQGSYNEQFF	TGCAGCGTTGAAGCGAACGCATGGGGACAGGGGTCCTACAATGAGCAGTTCTTC
TRBV9	few	-	TRBJ2-3	CASSVEGPDTQYF	TGTGCCAGCAGCGTAGAGGGGCCAGATACGCAGTATTTT